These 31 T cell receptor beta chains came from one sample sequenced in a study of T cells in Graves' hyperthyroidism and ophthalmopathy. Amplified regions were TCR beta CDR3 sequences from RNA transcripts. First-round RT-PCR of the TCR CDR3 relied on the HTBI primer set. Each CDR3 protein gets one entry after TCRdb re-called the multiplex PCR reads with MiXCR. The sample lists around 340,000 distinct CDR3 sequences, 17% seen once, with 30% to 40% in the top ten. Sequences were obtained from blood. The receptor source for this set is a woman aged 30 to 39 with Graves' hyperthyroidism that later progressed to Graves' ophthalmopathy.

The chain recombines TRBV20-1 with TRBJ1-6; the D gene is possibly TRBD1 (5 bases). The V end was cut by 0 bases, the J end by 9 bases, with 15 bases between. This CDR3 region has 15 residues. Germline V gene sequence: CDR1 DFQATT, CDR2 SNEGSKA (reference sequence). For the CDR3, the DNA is TGCAGTGCTAGAGACCAGGGACGGCTGGTTTCACCCCTCCACTTT. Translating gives CSARDQGRLVSPLHF.

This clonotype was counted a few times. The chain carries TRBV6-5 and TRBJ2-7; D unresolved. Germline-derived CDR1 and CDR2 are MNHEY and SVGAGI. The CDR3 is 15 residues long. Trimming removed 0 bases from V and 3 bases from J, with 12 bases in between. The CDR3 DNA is TGTGCCAGCAGTTACTCCAAGGCCATAAACTACGAGCAGTACTTC. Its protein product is CASSYSKAINYEQYF.

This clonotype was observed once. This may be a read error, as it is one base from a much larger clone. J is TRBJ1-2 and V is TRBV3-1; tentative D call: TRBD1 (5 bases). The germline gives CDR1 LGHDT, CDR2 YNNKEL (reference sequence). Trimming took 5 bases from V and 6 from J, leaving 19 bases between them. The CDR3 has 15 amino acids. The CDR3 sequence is CASSSTTRGDNGYTF. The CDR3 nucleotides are TGTGCCAGCAGCAGTACCACCCGAGGGGATAATGGCTACACCTTC.

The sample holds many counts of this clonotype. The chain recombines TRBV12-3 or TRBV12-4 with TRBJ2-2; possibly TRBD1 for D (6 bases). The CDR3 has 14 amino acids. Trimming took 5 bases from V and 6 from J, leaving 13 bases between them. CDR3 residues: CASSLRQVPGELFF. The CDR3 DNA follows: TGTGCCAGCAGTCTCCGACAGGTTCCCGGGGAGCTGTTTTTT.

CDR3 sequence (DNA): TGTGCCAGCAGCTTCACGGGGACTAGCACAGATACGCAGTATTTT. Its translation: CASSFTGTSTDTQYF. The chain has TRBV11-2 and TRBJ2-3; D is possibly TRBD2 (6 bases). Trimming pared 3 bases from V and 0 bases from J, leaving 10 bases between. Germline CDR1 and CDR2: SGHAT and FQNNGV. This CDR3 spans 15 amino acids.

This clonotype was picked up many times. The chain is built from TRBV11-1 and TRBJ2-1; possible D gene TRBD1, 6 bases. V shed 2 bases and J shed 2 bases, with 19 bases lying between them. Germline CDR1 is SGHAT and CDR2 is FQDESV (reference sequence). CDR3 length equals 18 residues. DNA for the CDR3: TGTGCCAGCAGCTTACTCTTAACAGGGACAAAGGCCTACAATGAGCAGTTCTTC. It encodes CASSLLLTGTKAYNEQFF.

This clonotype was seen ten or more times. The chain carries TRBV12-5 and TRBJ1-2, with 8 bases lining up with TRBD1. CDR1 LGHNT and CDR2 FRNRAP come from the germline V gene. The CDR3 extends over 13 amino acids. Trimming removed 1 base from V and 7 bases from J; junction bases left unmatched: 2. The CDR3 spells CASGLGTGFGYTF. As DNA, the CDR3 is TGTGCTAGTGGTTTGGGGACAGGGTTTGGCTACACCTTC.

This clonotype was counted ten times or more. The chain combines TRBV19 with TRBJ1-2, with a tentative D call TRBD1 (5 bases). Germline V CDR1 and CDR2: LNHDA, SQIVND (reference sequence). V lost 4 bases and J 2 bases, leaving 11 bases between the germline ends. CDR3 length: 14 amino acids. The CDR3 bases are TGTGCCAGTAGTAGGGGGATTACCAACTATGGCTACACCTTC. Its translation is CASSRGITNYGYTF.

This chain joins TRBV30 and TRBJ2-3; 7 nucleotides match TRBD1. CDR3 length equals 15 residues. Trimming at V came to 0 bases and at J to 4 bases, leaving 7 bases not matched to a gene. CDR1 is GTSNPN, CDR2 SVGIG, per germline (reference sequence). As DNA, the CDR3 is TGTGCCTGGAGTGTGGGTAGGGGGCCAGCAGATACGCAGTATTTT. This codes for CAWSVGRGPADTQYF.

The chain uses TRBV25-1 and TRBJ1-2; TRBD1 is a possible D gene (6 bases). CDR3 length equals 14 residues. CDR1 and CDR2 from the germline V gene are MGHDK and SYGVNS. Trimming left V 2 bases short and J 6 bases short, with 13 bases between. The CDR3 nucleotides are TGTGCCAGCAGTGAAGCGGGCAGGGGCCATGGCTACACCTTC. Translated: CASSEAGRGHGYTF.

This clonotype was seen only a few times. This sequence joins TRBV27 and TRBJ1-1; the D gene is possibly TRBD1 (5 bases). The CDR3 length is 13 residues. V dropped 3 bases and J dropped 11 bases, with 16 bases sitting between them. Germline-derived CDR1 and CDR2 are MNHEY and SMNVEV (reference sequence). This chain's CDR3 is CASSFGLRGFAFF. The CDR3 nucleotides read TGTGCCAGCAGTTTCGGGCTACGGGGCTTTGCTTTCTTT.

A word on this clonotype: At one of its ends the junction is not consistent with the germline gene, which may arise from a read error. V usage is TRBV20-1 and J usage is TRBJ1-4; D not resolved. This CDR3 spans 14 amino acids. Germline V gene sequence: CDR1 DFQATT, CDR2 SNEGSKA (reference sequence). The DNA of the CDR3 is TGCAGTGCTAGACGAGGCGGAACTAATGAAAAACCGTTTTTT. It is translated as CSARRGGTNEKPFF.

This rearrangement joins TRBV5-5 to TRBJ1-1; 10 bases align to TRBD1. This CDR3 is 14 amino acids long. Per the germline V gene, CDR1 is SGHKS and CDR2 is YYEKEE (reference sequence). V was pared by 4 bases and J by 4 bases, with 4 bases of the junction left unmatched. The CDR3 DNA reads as TGTGCCAGCAGCAAGGACAGGGGGGGCACTGAAGCTTTCTTT. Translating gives CASSKDRGGTEAFF.

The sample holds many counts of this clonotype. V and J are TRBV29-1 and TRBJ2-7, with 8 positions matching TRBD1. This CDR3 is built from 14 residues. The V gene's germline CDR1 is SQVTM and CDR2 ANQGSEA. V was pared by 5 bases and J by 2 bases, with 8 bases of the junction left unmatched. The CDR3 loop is CSVKLGQAAYEQYF. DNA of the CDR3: TGCAGCGTTAAACTGGGACAGGCTGCCTACGAGCAGTACTTC.

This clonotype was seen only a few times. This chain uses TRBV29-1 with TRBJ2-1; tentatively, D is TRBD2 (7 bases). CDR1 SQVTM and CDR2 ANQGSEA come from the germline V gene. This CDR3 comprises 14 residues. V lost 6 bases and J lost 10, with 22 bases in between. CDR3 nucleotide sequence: TGCAGCGTGAAAGTACGGGGGGCCACAGCCGAGCAGTTCTTC. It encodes CSVKVRGATAEQFF.

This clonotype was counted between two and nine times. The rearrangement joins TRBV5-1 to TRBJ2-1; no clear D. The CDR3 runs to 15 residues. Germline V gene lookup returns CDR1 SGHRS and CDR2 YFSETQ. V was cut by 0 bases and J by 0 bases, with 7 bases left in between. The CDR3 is CASSLALNSYNEQFF. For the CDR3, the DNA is TGCGCCAGCAGCTTGGCACTCAACTCCTACAATGAGCAGTTCTTC. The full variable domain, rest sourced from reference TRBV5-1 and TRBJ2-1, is KAGVTQTPRYLIKTRGQQVTLSCSPISGHRSVSWYQQTPGQGLQFLFEYFSETQRNKGNFPGRFSGRQFSNSRSEMNVSTLELGDSALYLCASSLALNSYNEQFFGPGTRLTVL.

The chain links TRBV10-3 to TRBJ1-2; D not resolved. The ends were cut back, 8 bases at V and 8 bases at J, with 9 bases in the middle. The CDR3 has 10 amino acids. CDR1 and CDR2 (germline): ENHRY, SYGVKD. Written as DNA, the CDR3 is TGTGCCATCCGGGAGGTGGGCTACACCTTC. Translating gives CAIREVGYTF.

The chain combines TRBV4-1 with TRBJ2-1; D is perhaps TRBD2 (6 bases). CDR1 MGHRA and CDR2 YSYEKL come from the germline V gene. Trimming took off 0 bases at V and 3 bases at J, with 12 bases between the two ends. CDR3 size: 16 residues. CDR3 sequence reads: CASSQEAGLIYNEQFF. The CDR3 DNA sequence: TGCGCCAGCAGCCAAGAGGCGGGACTTATCTACAATGAGCAGTTCTTC.

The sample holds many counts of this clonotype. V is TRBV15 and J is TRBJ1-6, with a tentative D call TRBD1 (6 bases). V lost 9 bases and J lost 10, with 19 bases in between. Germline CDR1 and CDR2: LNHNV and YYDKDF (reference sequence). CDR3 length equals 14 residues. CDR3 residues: CATSGQLGDSPLHF. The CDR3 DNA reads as TGTGCCACGAGCGGACAGTTGGGGGACTCACCCCTCCACTTT.

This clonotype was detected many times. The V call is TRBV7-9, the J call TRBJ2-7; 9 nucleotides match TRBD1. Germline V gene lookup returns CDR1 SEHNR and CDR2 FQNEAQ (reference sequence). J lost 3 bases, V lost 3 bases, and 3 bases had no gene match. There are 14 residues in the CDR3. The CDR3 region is CASSFAGQGYEQYF. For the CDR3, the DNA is TGTGCCAGCAGCTTCGCGGGACAGGGCTACGAGCAGTACTTC.

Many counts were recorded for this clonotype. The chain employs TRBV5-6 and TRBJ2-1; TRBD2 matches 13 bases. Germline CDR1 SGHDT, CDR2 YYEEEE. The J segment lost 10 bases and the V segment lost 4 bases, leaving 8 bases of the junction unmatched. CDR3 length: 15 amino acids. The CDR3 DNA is TGTGCCAGCAGCCCGCCGGGACTAGCGGGGTTGGAGCAGTTCTTC. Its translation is CASSPPGLAGLEQFF.

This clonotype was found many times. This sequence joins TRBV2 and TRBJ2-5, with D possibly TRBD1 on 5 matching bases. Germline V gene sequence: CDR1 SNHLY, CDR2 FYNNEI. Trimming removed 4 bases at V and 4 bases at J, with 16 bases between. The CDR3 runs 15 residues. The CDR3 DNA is TGTGCCAGCAGTGTGGGGCAGGTTGACAGAGAGACCCAGTACTTC. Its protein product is CASSVGQVDRETQYF.

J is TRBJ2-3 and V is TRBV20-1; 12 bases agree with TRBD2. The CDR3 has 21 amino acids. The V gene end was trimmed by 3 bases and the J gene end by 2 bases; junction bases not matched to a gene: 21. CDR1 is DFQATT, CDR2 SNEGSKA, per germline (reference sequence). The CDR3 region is CSARDPSRLAGATKYTDTQYF. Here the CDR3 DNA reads TGCAGTGCTAGGGATCCCTCGAGACTAGCGGGGGCCACGAAATACACAGATACGCAGTATTTT.

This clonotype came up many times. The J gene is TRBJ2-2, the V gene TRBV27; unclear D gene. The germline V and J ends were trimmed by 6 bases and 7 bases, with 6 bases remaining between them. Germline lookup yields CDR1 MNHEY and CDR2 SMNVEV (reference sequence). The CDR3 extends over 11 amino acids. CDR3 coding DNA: TGTGCCAGCAGGGTGGGCGGGGAGCTGTTTTTT. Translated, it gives CASRVGGELFF.

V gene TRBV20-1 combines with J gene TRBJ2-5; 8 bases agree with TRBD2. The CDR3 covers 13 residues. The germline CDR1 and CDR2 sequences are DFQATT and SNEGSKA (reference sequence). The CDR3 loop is CSSPGLVEPTQYF. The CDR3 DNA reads TGCAGCTCCCCGGGACTAGTAGAACCAACCCAGTACTTC.

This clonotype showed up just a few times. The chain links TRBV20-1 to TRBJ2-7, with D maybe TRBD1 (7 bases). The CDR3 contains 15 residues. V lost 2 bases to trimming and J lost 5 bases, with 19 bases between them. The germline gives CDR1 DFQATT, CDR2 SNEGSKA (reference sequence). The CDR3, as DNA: TGCAGTGCTAGATTTCAGGGGGGAATACTCGACGAGCAGTACTTC. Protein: CSARFQGGILDEQYF.

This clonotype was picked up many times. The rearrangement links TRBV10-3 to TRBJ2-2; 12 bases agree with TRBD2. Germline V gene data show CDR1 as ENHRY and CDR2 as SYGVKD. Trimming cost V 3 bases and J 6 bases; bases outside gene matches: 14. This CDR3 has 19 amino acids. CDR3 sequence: CAISDFGTASGRASGELFF. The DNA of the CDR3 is TGTGCCATCAGTGATTTTGGGACAGCTAGCGGGAGGGCCTCCGGGGAGCTGTTTTTT.

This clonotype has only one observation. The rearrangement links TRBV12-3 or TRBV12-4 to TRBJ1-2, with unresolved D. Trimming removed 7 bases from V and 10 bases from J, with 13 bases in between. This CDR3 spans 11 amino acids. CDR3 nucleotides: TGTGCCAGCAATACTTACGGAGCCTACACCTTC. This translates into CASNTYGAYTF.

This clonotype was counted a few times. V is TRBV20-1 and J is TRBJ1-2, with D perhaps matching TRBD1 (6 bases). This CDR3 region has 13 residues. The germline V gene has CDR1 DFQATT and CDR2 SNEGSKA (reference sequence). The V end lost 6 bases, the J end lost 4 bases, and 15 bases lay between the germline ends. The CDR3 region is CSADQGPFYGYTF. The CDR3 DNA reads TGCAGTGCGGACCAGGGGCCGTTCTATGGCTACACCTTC.

The CDR3 region is CASSLVRGWVTEAFF. DNA for the CDR3: TGTGCCAGCAGCTTGGTGAGAGGGTGGGTCACTGAAGCTTTCTTT. The rearrangement uses TRBV5-4 and TRBJ1-1; unclear D gene. Looked up from germline, CDR1 is SGHNT and CDR2 is YYREEE (reference sequence). V was pared by 0 bases and J by 4 bases, with 13 bases between. This CDR3 is built from 15 residues.

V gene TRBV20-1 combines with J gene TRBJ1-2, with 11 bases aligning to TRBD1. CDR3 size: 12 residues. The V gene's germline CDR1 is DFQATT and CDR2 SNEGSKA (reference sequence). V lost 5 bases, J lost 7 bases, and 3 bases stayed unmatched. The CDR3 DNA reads TGCAGTGCTTTTGGACAGGGGGCTGGCTACACCTTC. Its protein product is CSAFGQGAGYTF.